The clone carrying this T cell receptor (beta chain) was detected many times. TCR beta CDR3 regions were amplified from RNA transcripts. HTBI primers were the set used in a first-round RT-PCR of the TCR CDR3. TCRdb fed the multiplex PCR reads into MiXCR, producing one record per CDR3 protein. This repertoire shows 300,000 to 450,000 distinct CDR3 sequences, about 13% found once; its top ten account for around a tenth. The CDR3 has 14 residues. Germline V gene data show CDR1 as SGHTA and CDR2 as FQGNSA. Trimming stripped 3 bases from V and 3 bases from J, with 9 bases between. The data originate from a study of T cells in Graves' hyperthyroidism and ophthalmopathy.

This receptor was identified in a woman between 18 and 29 years old with Graves' hyperthyroidism. The rearrangement joins TRBV7-2 to TRBJ2-1, with D unresolved. The sequencing input was blood. The CDR3 bases are TGTGCCAGCAGCTTTAGTACAGACTACAATGAGCAGTTCTTC. The encoded protein is CASSFSTDYNEQFF.